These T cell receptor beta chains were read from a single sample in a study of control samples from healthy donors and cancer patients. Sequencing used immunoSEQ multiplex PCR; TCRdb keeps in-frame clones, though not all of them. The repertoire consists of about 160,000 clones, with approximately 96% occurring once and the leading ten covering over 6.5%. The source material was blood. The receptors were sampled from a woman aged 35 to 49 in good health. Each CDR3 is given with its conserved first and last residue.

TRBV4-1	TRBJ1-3	CASSQERRGHSGNTIYF
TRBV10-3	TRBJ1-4	CAISEQGTNEKLFF
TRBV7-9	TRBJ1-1	CASSLGRSPGRTFF
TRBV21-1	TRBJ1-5	CASSKIGGKIDNQPQHF
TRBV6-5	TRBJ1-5	CASNPRFNQPQHF
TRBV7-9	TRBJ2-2	CASSLLGAHGELFF
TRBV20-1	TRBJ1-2	CSAIDRNYGYTF
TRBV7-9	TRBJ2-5	CASSLALADYQETQYF
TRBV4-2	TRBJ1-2	CASSQEGRNYGYTF
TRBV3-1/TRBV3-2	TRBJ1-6	CASSQGRGSGSPLHF
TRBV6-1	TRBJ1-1	CASSEAPGWTEAFF
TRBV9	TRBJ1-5	CASSRGIGNQPQHF
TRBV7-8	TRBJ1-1	CASSPTGGYTEAFF
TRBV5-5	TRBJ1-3	CVSSLRVSGNTIYF
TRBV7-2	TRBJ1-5	CASSLGGFPNQPQHF
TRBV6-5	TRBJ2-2	CASRPGGPAGGAGF
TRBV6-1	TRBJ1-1	CASSERPSGQLNTEAFF
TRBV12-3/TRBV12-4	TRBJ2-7	CASSGQGRSEQYF
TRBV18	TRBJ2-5	CASSPPAGDETQYF
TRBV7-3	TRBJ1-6	CASSSGTGGSPLHF
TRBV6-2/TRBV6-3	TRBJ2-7	CASSYWQTSLYEQYF
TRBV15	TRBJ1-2	CATSTVSKGDESWGYGYTF
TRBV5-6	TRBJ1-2	CASSPDVTNYGYTF
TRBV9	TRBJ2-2	CASSVDQVVTGELFF
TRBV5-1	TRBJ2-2	CASSLARANTGELFF
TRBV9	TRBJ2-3	CASSVPLAGTSTDTQYF
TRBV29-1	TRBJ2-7	CSVAKLQPYEQYF
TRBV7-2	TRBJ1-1	CASSSASGGTEAFF
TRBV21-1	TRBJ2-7	CASSLSGQPEIYEQYF
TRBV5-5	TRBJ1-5	CASSLSIGPRPQHF
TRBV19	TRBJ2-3	CASSPSGTAVSAGGSNTQYF
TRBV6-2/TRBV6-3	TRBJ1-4	CASSYRWKLFF
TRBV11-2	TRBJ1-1	CASSLYRQNTEAFF
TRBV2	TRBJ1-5	CASSVGNRGSNQPQHF
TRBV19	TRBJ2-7	CASSTSGRFQQYF
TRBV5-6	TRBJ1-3	CASSLAGFGNTIYF
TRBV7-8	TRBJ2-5	CASSSATAGQETQYF
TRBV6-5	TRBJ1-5	CASNHRVSNQPQHF
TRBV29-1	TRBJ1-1	CSVGGPRDTEAFF
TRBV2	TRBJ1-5	CASSGAIIRDRNQPQHF
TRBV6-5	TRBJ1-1	CASRLGHTEAFF
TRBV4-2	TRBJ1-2	CASSQRGDAHGYTF
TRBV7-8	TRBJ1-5	CASSPDLLNSNQPQHF
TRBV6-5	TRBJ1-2	CASVWTPNYGYTF